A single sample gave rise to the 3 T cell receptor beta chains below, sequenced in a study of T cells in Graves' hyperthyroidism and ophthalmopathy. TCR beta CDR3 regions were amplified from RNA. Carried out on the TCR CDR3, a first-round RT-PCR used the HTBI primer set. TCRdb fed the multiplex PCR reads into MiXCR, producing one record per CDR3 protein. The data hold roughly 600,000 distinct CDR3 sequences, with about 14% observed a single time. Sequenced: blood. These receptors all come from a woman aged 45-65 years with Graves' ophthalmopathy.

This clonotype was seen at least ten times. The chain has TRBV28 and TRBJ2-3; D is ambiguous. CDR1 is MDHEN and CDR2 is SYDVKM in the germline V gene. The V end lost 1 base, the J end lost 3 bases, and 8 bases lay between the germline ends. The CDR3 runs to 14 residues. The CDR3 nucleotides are TGTGCCAGCAGTTTATCCGTAGAAACAGATACGCAGTATTTT. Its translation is CASSLSVETDTQYF. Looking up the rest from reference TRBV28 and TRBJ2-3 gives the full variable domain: DVKVTQSSRYLVKRTGEKVFLECVQDMDHENMFWYRQDPGLGLRLIYFSYDVKMKEKGDIPEGYSVSREKKERFSLILESASTNQTSMYLCASSLSVETDTQYFGPGTRLTVL.

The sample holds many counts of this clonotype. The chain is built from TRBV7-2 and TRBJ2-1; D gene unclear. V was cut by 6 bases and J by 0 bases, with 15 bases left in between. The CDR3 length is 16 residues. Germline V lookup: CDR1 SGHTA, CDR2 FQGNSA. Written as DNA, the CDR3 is TGTGCCAGCAGTTCTTCATCATGGATCTCCTACAATGAGCAGTTCTTC. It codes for CASSSSSWISYNEQFF.

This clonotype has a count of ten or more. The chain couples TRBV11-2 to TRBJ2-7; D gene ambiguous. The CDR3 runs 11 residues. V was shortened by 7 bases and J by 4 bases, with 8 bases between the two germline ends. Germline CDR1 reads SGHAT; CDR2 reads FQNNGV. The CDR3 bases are TGTGCCAGCAACCTTGATTACGAGCAGTACTTC. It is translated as CASNLDYEQYF.